The rows below give T cell receptor beta chains drawn from one sample of a study of cytomegalovirus exposure and HLA in healthy donors. The data were produced by immunoSEQ multiplex PCR, yet TCRdb's version contains in-frame clones alone and is incomplete. The profile shows about 120,000 clones, more than 70% of them singletons. The sequenced sample was PBMCs. The receptors come from a man aged 50-59 years in good health and CMV-seronegative. CDR3s include the opening cysteine and the closing phenylalanine or tryptophan.

J gene | V gene | CDR3 protein
TRBJ2-7 | TRBV4-1 | CASSQSAYEQYF
TRBJ1-2 | TRBV5-4 | CASSLAPSGYTF
TRBJ1-4 | TRBV10-3 | CAISESATGGREKLFF
TRBJ2-2 | TRBV7-2 | CASSLRLTGELFF
TRBJ2-7 | TRBV5-1 | CASSYRDSSYEQYF
TRBJ2-2 | TRBV19 | CASSSGATNTGELFF
TRBJ2-7 | TRBV10-3 | CAISESNTYEQYF
TRBJ1-2 | TRBV30 | CAWSGTYGYTF
TRBJ1-6 | TRBV10-3 | CAISGQGGNSPLHF
TRBJ2-7 | TRBV7-9 | CASSSYSTGSYEQYF
TRBJ2-5 | TRBV5-1 | CASSLESSGRAGETQYF
TRBJ1-4 | TRBV5-1 | CASSSLQGADEKLFF
TRBJ2-2 | TRBV19 | CASSIVPDFGTSGTGELFF